The T cell receptor beta chain described here comes from a study of OX40 agonist ivuxolimab in advanced cancers. Sequencing used immunoSEQ multiplex PCR; TCRdb keeps in-frame clones, though not all of them. This sample has over 65,000 clones, with approximately 89% found just once. Germline values: CDR1 SEHNR, CDR2 FQNEAQ (reference sequence). This CDR3 has 17 amino acids. Deletions cut 1 base from V and 3 bases from J, with 18 bases between. Source: CD4+ or CD8+ T cells sorted from blood, taken in a trial of the OX40 agonist ivuxolimab. This receptor was obtained from an adult with an advanced solid tumor such as melanoma, head and neck, liver or kidney cancer. J is TRBJ2-5 and V is TRBV7-9; D is perhaps TRBD2 (6 bases). The CDR3 is CASSLEGVWGVKETQYF. The CDR3 nucleotides are TGTGCCAGCAGCTTAGAAGGGGTGTGGGGGGTCAAAGAGACCCAGTACTTC.